This T cell receptor beta chain was profiled in a study of PD-1 blockade in classical Hodgkin lymphoma. Of note for this clone: One end of the junction does not line up with germline, which may come from a read error.

Looked up from germline, CDR1 is MNHEY and CDR2 is SMNVEV (reference sequence). The CDR3 spans 10 residues. Every single patient, without exception, relapsed after autologous stem cell transplantation, and brentuximab vedotin exposure varied. TCRdb keeps only in-frame clones here, not all; method: immunoSEQ multiplex PCR. The sample lists tens of thousands of clones, approximately 82% occurring once. The specimen was peripheral blood mononuclear cells (PBMCs), collected before the second cycle of nivolumab. This TCR derives from a human donor with classical Hodgkin lymphoma. V and J are TRBV27 and TRBJ2-2, with D perhaps TRBD1 (6 bases). DNA of the CDR3: TGTGCCAGCAGTTTTGGACAGAGGATTTTT. It specifies CASSFGQRIF.